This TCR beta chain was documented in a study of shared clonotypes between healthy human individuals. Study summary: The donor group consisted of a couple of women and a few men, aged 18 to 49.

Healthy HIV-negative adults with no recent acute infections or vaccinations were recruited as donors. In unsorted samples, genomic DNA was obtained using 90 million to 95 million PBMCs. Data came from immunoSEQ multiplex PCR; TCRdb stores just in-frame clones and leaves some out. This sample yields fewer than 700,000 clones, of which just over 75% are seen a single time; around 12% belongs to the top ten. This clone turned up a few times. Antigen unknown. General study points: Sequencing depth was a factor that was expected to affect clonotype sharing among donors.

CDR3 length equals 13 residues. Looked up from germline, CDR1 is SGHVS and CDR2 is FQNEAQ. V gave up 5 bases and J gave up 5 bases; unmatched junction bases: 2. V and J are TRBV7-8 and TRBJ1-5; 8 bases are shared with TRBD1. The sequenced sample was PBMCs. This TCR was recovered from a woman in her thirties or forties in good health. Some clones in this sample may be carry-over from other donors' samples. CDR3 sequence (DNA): TGTGCCAGCAGCCCGGACAGGGATCAGCCCCAGCATTTT. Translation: CASSPDRDQPQHF.